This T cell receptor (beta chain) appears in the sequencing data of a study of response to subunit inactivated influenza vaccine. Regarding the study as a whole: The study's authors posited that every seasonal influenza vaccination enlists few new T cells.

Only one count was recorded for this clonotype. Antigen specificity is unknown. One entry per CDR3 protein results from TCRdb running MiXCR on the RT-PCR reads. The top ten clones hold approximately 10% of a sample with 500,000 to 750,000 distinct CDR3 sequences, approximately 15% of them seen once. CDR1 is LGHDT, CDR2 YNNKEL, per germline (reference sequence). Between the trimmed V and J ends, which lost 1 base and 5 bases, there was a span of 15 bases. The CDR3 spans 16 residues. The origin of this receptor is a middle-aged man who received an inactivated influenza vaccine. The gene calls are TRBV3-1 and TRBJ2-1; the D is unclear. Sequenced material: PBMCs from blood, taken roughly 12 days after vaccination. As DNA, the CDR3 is TGTGCCAGCAGCCAAGTGAGCCTGTCTGGGGACAATGAGCAGTTCTTC. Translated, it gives CASSQVSLSGDNEQFF.